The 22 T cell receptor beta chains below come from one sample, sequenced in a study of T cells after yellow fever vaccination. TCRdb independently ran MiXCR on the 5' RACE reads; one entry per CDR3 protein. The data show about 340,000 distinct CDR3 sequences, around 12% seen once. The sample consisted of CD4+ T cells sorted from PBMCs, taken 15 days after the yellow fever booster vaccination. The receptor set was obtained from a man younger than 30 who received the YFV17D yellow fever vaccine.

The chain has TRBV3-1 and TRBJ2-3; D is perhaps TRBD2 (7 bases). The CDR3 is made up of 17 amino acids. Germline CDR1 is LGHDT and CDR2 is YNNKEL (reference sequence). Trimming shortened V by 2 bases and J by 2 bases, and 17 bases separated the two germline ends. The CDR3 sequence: CASSQFGGPLLTDTQYF. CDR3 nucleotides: TGTGCCAGCAGCCAATTCGGGGGGCCACTCCTCACAGATACGCAGTATTTT.

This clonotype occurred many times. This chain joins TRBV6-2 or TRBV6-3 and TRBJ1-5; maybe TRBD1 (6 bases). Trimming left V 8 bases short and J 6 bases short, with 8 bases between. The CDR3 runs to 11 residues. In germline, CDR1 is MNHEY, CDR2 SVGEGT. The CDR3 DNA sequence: TGTGCCAGCGGACAGTCTCAGCCCCAGCATTTT. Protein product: CASGQSQPQHF.

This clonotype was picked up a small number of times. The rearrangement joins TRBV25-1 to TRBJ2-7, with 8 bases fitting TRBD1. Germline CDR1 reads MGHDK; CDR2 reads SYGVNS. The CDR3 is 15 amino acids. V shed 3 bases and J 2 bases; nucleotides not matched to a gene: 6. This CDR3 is CASSERTGRPYEQYF. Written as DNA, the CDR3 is TGTGCCAGCAGTGAGAGGACAGGGAGGCCCTACGAGCAGTACTTC.

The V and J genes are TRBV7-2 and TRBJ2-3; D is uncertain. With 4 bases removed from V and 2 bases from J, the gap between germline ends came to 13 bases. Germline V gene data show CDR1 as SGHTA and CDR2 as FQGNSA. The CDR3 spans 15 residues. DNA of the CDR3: TGTGCCAGCAGCTACCTCGTCAGCAACACAGATACGCAGTATTTT. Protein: CASSYLVSNTDTQYF. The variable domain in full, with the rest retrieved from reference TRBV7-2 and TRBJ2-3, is GAGVSQSPSNKVTEKGKDVELRCDPISGHTALYWYRQSLGQGLEFLIYFQGNSAPDKSGLPSDRFSAERTGGSVSTLTIQRTQQEDSAVYLCASSYLVSNTDTQYFGPGTRLTVL.

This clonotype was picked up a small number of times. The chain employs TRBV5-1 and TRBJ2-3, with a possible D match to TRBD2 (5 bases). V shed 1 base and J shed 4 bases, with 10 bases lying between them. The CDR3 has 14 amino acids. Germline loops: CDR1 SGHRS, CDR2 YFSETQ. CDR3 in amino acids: CASSLWVGADTQYF. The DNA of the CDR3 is TGCGCCAGCAGCTTGTGGGTCGGGGCAGATACGCAGTATTTT.

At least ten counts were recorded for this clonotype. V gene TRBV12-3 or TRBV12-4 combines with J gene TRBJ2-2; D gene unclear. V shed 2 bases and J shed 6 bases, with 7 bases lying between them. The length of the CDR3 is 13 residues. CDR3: CASSLSRAGELFF. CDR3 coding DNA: TGTGCCAGCAGTTTAAGCCGGGCCGGGGAGCTGTTTTTT.

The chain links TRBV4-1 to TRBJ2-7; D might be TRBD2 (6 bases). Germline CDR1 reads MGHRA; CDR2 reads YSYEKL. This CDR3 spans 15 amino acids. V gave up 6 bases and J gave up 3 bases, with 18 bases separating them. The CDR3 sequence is CASRDRDSTFYEQYF. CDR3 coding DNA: TGCGCCAGCAGGGACCGGGACTCAACATTCTACGAGCAGTACTTC.

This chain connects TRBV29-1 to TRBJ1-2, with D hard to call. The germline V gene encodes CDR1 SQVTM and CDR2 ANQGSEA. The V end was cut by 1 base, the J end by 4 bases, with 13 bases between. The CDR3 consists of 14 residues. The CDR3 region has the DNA TGCAGCGTTGAAGTGAAAGACTTACTCTATGGCTACACCTTC. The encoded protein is CSVEVKDLLYGYTF.

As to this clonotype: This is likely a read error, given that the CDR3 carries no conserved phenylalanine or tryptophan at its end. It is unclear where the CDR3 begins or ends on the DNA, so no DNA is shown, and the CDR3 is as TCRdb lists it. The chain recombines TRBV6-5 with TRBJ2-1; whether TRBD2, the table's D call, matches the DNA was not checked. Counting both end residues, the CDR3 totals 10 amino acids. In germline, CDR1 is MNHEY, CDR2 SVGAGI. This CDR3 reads CASSYASGGT.

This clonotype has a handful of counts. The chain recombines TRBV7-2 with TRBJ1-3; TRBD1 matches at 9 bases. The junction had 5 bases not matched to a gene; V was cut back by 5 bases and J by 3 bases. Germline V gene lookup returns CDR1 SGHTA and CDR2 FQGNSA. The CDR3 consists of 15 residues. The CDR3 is CASSPRQGGGNTIYF. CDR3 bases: TGTGCCAGCAGCCCTCGACAGGGGGGTGGAAACACCATATATTTT.

The CDR3 sequence is CASSQGDRNTEAFF. The CDR3 DNA reads TGTGCCAGCAGCCAAGGAGACAGAAACACTGAAGCTTTCTTT. The chain employs TRBV3-1 and TRBJ1-1, with D possibly being TRBD1 (5 bases). The V and J ends lost 1 base and 2 bases respectively, with 8 bases between them. The CDR3 length is 14 residues. Per the germline V gene, CDR1 is LGHDT and CDR2 is YNNKEL (reference sequence).

CDR3 nucleotides: TGTGCCACCAGTGACCGCGGCAGGGACAATCAGCCCCAGCATTTT. Amino acid sequence: CATSDRGRDNQPQHF. The rearrangement joins TRBV24-1 to TRBJ1-5, with D perhaps TRBD1 (5 bases). CDR1 and CDR2 (germline): KGHDR, SFDVKD. This CDR3 comprises 15 residues. V dropped 4 bases and J dropped 3 bases, with 12 bases sitting between them.

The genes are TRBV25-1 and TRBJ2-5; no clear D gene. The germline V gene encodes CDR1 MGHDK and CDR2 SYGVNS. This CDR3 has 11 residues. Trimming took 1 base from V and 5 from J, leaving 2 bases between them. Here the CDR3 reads CASSEWETQYF. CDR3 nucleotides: TGTGCCAGCAGTGAATGGGAGACCCAGTACTTC.

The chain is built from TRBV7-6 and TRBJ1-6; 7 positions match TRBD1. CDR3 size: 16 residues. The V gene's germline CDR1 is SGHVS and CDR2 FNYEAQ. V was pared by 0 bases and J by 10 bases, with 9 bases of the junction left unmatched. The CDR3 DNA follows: TGTGCCAGCAGCTTAGCGACAGGGCCTCCGCGGTCACCCCTCCACTTT. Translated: CASSLATGPPRSPLHF.

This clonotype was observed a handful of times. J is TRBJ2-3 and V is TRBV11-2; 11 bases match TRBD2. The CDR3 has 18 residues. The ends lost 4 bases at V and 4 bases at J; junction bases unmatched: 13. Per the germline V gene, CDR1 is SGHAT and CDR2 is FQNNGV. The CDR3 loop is CASSSLYLAGGRSDTQYF. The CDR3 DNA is TGTGCCAGCAGCTCCCTCTACCTAGCGGGGGGAAGGTCAGATACGCAGTATTTT. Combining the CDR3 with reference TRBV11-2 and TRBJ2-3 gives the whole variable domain EAGVAQSPRYKIIEKRQSVAFWCNPISGHATLYWYQQILGQGPKLLIQFQNNGVVDDSQLPKDRFSAERLKGVDSTLKIQPAKLEDSAVYLCASSSLYLAGGRSDTQYFGPGTRLTVL.

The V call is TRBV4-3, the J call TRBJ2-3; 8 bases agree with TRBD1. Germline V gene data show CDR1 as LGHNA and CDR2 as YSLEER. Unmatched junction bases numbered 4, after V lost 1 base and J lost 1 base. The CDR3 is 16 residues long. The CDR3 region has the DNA TGCGCCAGCAGCCAAGGAGGGGGACAGGGCACAGATACGCAGTATTTT. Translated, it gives CASSQGGGQGTDTQYF.

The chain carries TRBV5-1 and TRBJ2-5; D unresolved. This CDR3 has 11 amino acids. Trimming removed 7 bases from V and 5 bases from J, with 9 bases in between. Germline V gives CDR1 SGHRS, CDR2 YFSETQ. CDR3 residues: CASGRAETQYF. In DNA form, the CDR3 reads TGCGCCAGCGGAAGGGCTGAGACCCAGTACTTC.

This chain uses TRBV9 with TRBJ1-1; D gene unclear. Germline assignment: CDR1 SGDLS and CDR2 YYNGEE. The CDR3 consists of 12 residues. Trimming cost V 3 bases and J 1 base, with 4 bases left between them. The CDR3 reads CASSGGNTEAFF. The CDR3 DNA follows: TGTGCCAGCAGCGGAGGGAACACTGAAGCTTTCTTT.

The CDR3 sequence is CASSLTHLTGKDYGYTF. Here the CDR3 DNA reads TGTGCCAGCAGCTTAACCCACCTGACAGGGAAGGACTATGGCTACACCTTC. This chain links TRBV7-3 with TRBJ1-2; 7 bases are a match to TRBD1. The germline CDR1 and CDR2 sequences are SGHTA and FQGTGA. CDR3 length: 17 residues. J lost 3 bases, V lost 0 bases, and 10 bases had no gene match.

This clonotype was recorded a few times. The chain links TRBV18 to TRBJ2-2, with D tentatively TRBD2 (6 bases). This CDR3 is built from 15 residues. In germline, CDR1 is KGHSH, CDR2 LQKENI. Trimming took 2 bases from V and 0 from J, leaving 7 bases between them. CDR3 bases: TGTGCCAGCTCACCAGGAGGGGCGAACACCGGGGAGCTGTTTTTT. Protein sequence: CASSPGGANTGELFF.

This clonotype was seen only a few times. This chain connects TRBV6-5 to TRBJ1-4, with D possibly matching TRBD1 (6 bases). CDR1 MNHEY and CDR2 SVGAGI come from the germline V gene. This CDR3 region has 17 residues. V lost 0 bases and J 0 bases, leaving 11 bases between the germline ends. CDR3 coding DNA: TGTGCCAGCAGTTACTCGGGACACCGTGCAACTAATGAAAAACTGTTTTTT. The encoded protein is CASSYSGHRATNEKLFF.

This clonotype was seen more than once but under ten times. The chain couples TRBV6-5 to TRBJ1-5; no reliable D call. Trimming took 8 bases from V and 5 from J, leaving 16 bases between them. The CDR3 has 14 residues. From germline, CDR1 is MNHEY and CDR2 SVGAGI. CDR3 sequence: CASRSSAQDQPQHF. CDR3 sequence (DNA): TGTGCCAGCCGAAGTTCGGCCCAAGATCAGCCCCAGCATTTT.